These 28 T cell receptor beta chains were all obtained from the same sample, sequenced in a study of CD8 T cells in Susac syndrome. Random-hexamer reverse transcription was applied to roughly 0.5 to 1 ug RNA. TCRdb itself ran the immunoSEQ multiplex PCR reads through MiXCR, one entry per CDR3 protein. The sample carries over 150,000 distinct CDR3 sequences, under 95% recorded once. The sequencing input was CD4+ T cells from PBMCs. The receptors originated from a human donor with multiple sclerosis.

V is TRBV2 and J is TRBJ1-1, with D tentatively TRBD1 (5 bases). The ends were cut back, 7 bases at V and 5 bases at J, with 14 bases in the middle. Germline CDR1 and CDR2: SNHLY and FYNNEI. The CDR3 loop spans 13 amino acids. The CDR3 spells CASKWGDRTEAFF. The DNA of the CDR3 is TGTGCCAGCAAATGGGGGGATCGGACTGAAGCTTTCTTT. Supplemented by reference TRBV2 and TRBJ1-1, the full variable domain reads EPEVTQTPSHQVTQMGQEVILRCVPISNHLYFYWYRQILGQKVEFLVSFYNNEISEKSEIFDDQFSVERPDGSNFTLKIRSTKLEDSAMYFCASKWGDRTEAFFGQGTRLTVV.

This clonotype was seen just once. V and J are TRBV11-2 and TRBJ1-2; maybe TRBD1 (5 bases). Germline V lookup: CDR1 SGHAT, CDR2 FQNNGV. Trimming pared 5 bases from V and 0 bases from J, leaving 10 bases between. The CDR3 is 14 amino acids. The CDR3 sequence: CASSDGTSNYGYTF. DNA of the CDR3: TGTGCCAGCAGCGACGGGACGTCTAACTATGGCTACACCTTC.

The J gene is TRBJ2-3, the V gene TRBV11-2; D unclear. V gave up 7 bases and J gave up 7 bases, with 9 bases separating them. The CDR3 has 11 residues. CDR1 and CDR2 from the germline V gene are SGHAT and FQNNGV. CDR3 coding DNA: TGTGCCAGCAACCCAGGCTATACGCAGTATTTT. It encodes CASNPGYTQYF.

This clonotype occurred a few times. The chain combines TRBV3-1 with TRBJ1-1; D may be TRBD1 (5 bases). Germline V gives CDR1 LGHDT, CDR2 YNNKEL (reference sequence). Trimming stripped 4 bases from V and 2 bases from J, with 8 bases between. This CDR3 comprises 13 residues. CDR3 coding DNA: TGTGCCAGCAGCCGGGGGGGTAACACTGAAGCTTTCTTT. Translation: CASSRGGNTEAFF.

The chain carries TRBV5-1 and TRBJ2-1, with D uncertain. V lost 0 bases and J 5 bases, leaving 6 bases between the germline ends. The CDR3 runs to 13 residues. Germline lookup yields CDR1 SGHRS and CDR2 YFSETQ. CDR3 DNA sequence: TGCGCCAGCAGCTTGGGGGCTAACAATGAGCAGTTCTTC. Translating gives CASSLGANNEQFF.

J is TRBJ2-5 and V is TRBV20-1; 13 bases map to TRBD2. This CDR3 spans 16 amino acids. CDR1 is DFQATT and CDR2 is SNEGSKA in the germline V gene (reference sequence). V shed 0 bases and J 2 bases; nucleotides not matched to a gene: 3. CDR3 sequence reads: CSARDGTSGIQETQYF. The CDR3 region has the DNA TGCAGTGCTAGAGACGGGACTAGCGGGATTCAAGAGACCCAGTACTTC.

This chain links TRBV24-1 with TRBJ2-3; D ambiguous. Per the germline V gene, CDR1 is KGHDR and CDR2 is SFDVKD. Trimming stripped 0 bases from V and 0 bases from J, with 6 bases between. There are 15 residues in the CDR3. CDR3 residues: CATSDLFGSTDTQYF. The CDR3 nucleotides read TGTGCCACCAGTGATTTGTTCGGGAGCACAGATACGCAGTATTTT.

The chain uses TRBV20-1 and TRBJ1-2; 7 bases are a match to TRBD1. J lost 4 bases, V lost 2 bases, and 10 bases had no gene match. The CDR3 is made up of 15 amino acids. Germline CDR1 and CDR2: DFQATT and SNEGSKA (reference sequence). CDR3 amino acids: CSARPQGGRGYGYTF. CDR3 DNA sequence: TGCAGTGCTAGACCGCAGGGGGGAAGGGGCTATGGCTACACCTTC.

The chain employs TRBV9 and TRBJ1-2, with D possibly matching TRBD1 (6 bases). The CDR3 length is 16 residues. Germline CDR1 and CDR2: SGDLS and YYNGEE. Trimming took off 0 bases at V and 8 bases at J, with 20 bases between the two ends. CDR3 DNA sequence: TGTGCCAGCAGCGTAGCGCCGGGGGGGCGAGTTTACGGCTACACCTTC. This sequence encodes CASSVAPGGRVYGYTF.

This chain links TRBV9 with TRBJ1-1; D may be TRBD1 (5 bases). The length of the CDR3 is 14 residues. The V and J ends lost 2 bases and 4 bases respectively, with 12 bases between them. Germline CDR1 reads SGDLS; CDR2 reads YYNGEE. In nucleotides, the CDR3 is TGTGCCAGCAGCGTCACCCCGGGGGGCACTGAAGCTTTCTTT. Translation: CASSVTPGGTEAFF.

The V and J genes are TRBV20-1 and TRBJ1-5, with D perhaps TRBD1 (5 bases). CDR3 length: 14 residues. Germline CDR1 reads DFQATT; CDR2 reads SNEGSKA (reference sequence). Trimming took off 3 bases at V and 0 bases at J, with 9 bases between the two ends. The CDR3 protein is CSASRGYSNQPQHF. The DNA of the CDR3 is TGCAGTGCTAGTAGGGGCTATAGCAATCAGCCCCAGCATTTT.

This chain connects TRBV9 to TRBJ2-2; D perhaps matches TRBD1 (6 bases). Germline assignment: CDR1 SGDLS and CDR2 YYNGEE. CDR3 length equals 13 residues. V lost 0 bases, J lost 8 bases, and 8 bases lay in between. Here the CDR3 reads CASSVGGRGELFF. DNA for the CDR3: TGTGCCAGCAGCGTAGGGGGGCGAGGGGAGCTGTTTTTT.

The chain recombines TRBV12-3 or TRBV12-4 with TRBJ1-3, with D unclear. Trimming shortened V by 8 bases and J by 6 bases, and 14 bases separated the two germline ends. The CDR3 length is 13 residues. CDR3 protein: CASLESPLNTIYF. As DNA, the CDR3 is TGTGCCAGCCTCGAGAGTCCACTAAACACCATATATTTT.

The chain uses TRBV7-3 and TRBJ2-3, with 12 bases matching TRBD2. With 2 bases clipped from V and 2 bases from J, the junction kept 2 bases outside the gene matches. CDR1 and CDR2 (germline): SGHTA, FQGTGA. The CDR3 runs 16 residues. The CDR3 DNA reads TGTGCCAGCAGCTTAGGACTAGCGGGGACCACAGATACGCAGTATTTT. Residues: CASSLGLAGTTDTQYF.

The chain uses TRBV28 and TRBJ2-3, with 7 bases identical to TRBD2. V lost 3 bases and J lost 2; bases outside the gene matches: 8. The CDR3 has 16 residues. CDR1 is MDHEN and CDR2 is SYDVKM in the germline V gene. The CDR3 DNA follows: TGTGCCAGCAGTTTGGCTGCGAGCGGGAACACAGATACGCAGTATTTT. This encodes CASSLAASGNTDTQYF.

The rearrangement uses TRBV7-3 and TRBJ2-6; maybe TRBD2 (5 bases). Germline lookup yields CDR1 SGHTA and CDR2 FQGTGA. The CDR3 totals 17 residues. Trimming left V 3 bases short and J 0 bases short, with 12 bases between. The CDR3 sequence: CASSFAGRSSGANVLTF. CDR3 nucleotide sequence: TGTGCCAGCAGCTTTGCGGGTCGGAGCTCTGGGGCCAACGTCCTGACTTTC.

The genes are TRBV7-9 and TRBJ1-1, with D unresolved. CDR1 is SEHNR and CDR2 is FQNEAQ in the germline V gene (reference sequence). Trimming shortened V by 1 base and J by 11 bases, and 14 bases separated the two germline ends. The CDR3 has 13 amino acids. The CDR3, as DNA: TGTGCCAGCAGCTTAGGGGAGTGGGGTGTTGCTTTCTTT. Its translation is CASSLGEWGVAFF.

The chain uses TRBV6-5 and TRBJ2-7; TRBD1 agrees at 9 bases. Trimming removed 6 bases from V and 2 bases from J; junction bases left unmatched: 5. CDR1 and CDR2 (germline): MNHEY, SVGAGI. The CDR3 spans 14 residues. Here the CDR3 reads CASRPRQGAYEQYF. CDR3 DNA sequence: TGTGCCAGCAGACCAAGACAGGGGGCCTACGAGCAGTACTTC.

The chain combines TRBV12-3 or TRBV12-4 with TRBJ2-5; 7 bases match TRBD1. The junction had 8 bases not matched to a gene; V was cut back by 6 bases and J by 13 bases. There are 11 residues in the CDR3. This CDR3 reads CASSLGQALYF. CDR3 in DNA: TGTGCCAGCAGCCTAGGACAGGCACTGTACTTC.

This rearrangement joins TRBV28 to TRBJ2-7; the D is unclear. V was shortened by 2 bases and J by 9 bases, with 11 bases between the two germline ends. Germline V gene lookup returns CDR1 MDHEN and CDR2 SYDVKM. The CDR3 runs to 12 residues. For the CDR3, the DNA is TGTGCCAGCAGTTTAGGGATGGGGATGCAGTACTTC. The encoded protein is CASSLGMGMQYF.

The DNA of the CDR3 is TGCAGTGCGGGCGACTCCCGCGGGGGACGAGATACGCAGTATTTT. Protein product: CSAGDSRGGRDTQYF. The rearrangement joins TRBV20-1 to TRBJ2-3; 7 nucleotides align to TRBD2. The trim removed 6 bases at V and 5 bases at J, leaving 14 bases unmatched. CDR1 is DFQATT and CDR2 is SNEGSKA in the germline V gene (reference sequence). The CDR3 has 15 amino acids.

The chain carries TRBV3-1 and TRBJ1-4; D unclear. The CDR3 contains 13 residues. Germline V lookup: CDR1 LGHDT, CDR2 YNNKEL (reference sequence). The V and J ends lost 4 bases and 8 bases respectively, with 11 bases between them. CDR3 sequence: CASSPTQTEKLFF. CDR3 sequence (DNA): TGTGCCAGCAGCCCAACCCAGACGGAAAAACTGTTTTTT.

The chain has TRBV20-1 and TRBJ2-7, with 10 bases aligning to TRBD1. This CDR3 is 14 amino acids long. Trimming cost V 4 bases and J 2 bases; bases outside gene matches: 5. Looked up from germline, CDR1 is DFQATT and CDR2 is SNEGSKA (reference sequence). Written as DNA, the CDR3 is TGCAGTGCTACTTCCGGGACAGGGGCCTACGAGCAGTACTTC. Its protein is CSATSGTGAYEQYF.

This clonotype was counted a single time. The CDR3 loop is CASSDLRSGREQYF. The CDR3 DNA follows: TGTGCCAGCAGTGATCTACGGTCGGGGCGCGAGCAGTACTTC. This sequence joins TRBV2 and TRBJ2-7; either TRBD1 or TRBD2 may supply D (5 bases each). Germline V CDR1 and CDR2: SNHLY, FYNNEI. V was clipped by 3 bases and J by 6 bases, with 15 bases between them. The CDR3 sequence is 14 residues long.

This sequence joins TRBV20-1 and TRBJ2-1; 13 positions match TRBD2. The CDR3 sequence is 17 residues long. Trimming cost V 3 bases and J 7 bases; bases outside gene matches: 12. The germline gives CDR1 DFQATT, CDR2 SNEGSKA (reference sequence). The CDR3, as DNA: TGCAGTGCTAGCCCTTTGCTTGGACTAGCGGGAGTTAATGAGCAGTTCTTC. Translation: CSASPLLGLAGVNEQFF.

The rearrangement joins TRBV25-1 to TRBJ1-3; D gene unclear. From germline, CDR1 is MGHDK and CDR2 SYGVNS. The length of the CDR3 is 14 residues. V lost 5 bases and J 0 bases, leaving 8 bases between the germline ends. CDR3 sequence (DNA): TGTGCCAGCAGTCACCTACACTCTGGAAACACCATATATTTT. Translated: CASSHLHSGNTIYF.

This clonotype is a singleton in its sample. V gene TRBV6-2 or TRBV6-3 combines with J gene TRBJ1-2, with 7 bases identical to TRBD1. The CDR3 is made up of 13 amino acids. In germline, CDR1 is MNHEY, CDR2 SVGEGT. J was trimmed by 8 bases and V by 6 bases; bases with no gene match: 9. CDR3 nucleotide sequence: TGTGCCAGCAGACGTGACAGGGCGGGAGGCTACACCTTC. Residues: CASRRDRAGGYTF.

In this sample, this clonotype turned up once. This CDR3 reads CASSQDGLNSYEQYF. The CDR3 bases are TGCGCCAGCAGCCAAGACGGACTGAACTCCTACGAGCAGTACTTC. V and J are TRBV4-3 and TRBJ2-7, with D possibly TRBD2 on 5 matching bases. Trimming left V 0 bases short and J 0 bases short, with 9 bases between. CDR1 is LGHNA, CDR2 YSLEER, per germline. CDR3 length equals 15 residues.